Shown below are 20 T cell receptor beta chains from a single sample sequenced in a study of blood T cell repertoires in COVID-19. Measured with immunoSEQ multiplex PCR; TCRdb has only the in-frame clones, and not every one. The sample records 250,000 to 350,000 clones, approximately 83% being singletons. Sequenced: PBMCs or T cells enriched from blood (not recorded which). These receptors were taken from a woman aged 25 to 45 who had recovered from COVID-19.

The table lists this clone with a count of one. The V gene is TRBV5-1, the J gene TRBJ1-1; no firm D call. The CDR3 is 16 residues long. V was cut by 0 bases and J by 0 bases, with 12 bases left in between. The germline V gene has CDR1 SGHRS and CDR2 YFSETQ. The CDR3 DNA is TGCGCCAGCAGCTTGGAATCGGGTTTGGTGAACACTGAAGCTTTCTTT. Translating gives CASSLESGLVNTEAFF.

The chain employs TRBV14 and TRBJ2-4, with 10 bases that match TRBD1. Germline values: CDR1 SGHDN, CDR2 FVKESK. The ends lost 0 bases at V and 5 bases at J; junction bases unmatched: 4. This CDR3 has 16 amino acids. CDR3 nucleotide sequence: TGTGCCAGCAGCCAAGACTGGGGGACAGGGGAAAACATTCAGTACTTC. Translation gives CASSQDWGTGENIQYF.

The gene calls are TRBV7-3 and TRBJ2-1, with D possibly TRBD2 on 7 matching bases. There are 15 residues in the CDR3. The V gene lost 5 bases and the J gene lost 7 bases, with 18 bases spanning the gap. The germline V gene encodes CDR1 SGHTA and CDR2 FQGTGA. CDR3 DNA: TGTGCCAGCAGCGAAATAGGGGGAGGGCGGAATGAGCAGTTCTTC. Translating it yields CASSEIGGGRNEQFF.

The table lists this clone with a few counts. The chain joins TRBV9 to TRBJ1-6, with D possibly TRBD1 on 6 matching bases. The V end was cut by 2 bases, the J end by 4 bases, with 16 bases between. This CDR3 is built from 17 residues. Germline V gene data show CDR1 as SGDLS and CDR2 as YYNGEE. The CDR3 nucleotides are TGTGCCAGCAGCGTTAAGGACAGCACCTCATATAATTCACCCCTCCACTTT. This translates into CASSVKDSTSYNSPLHF.

The chain carries TRBV5-4 and TRBJ1-3; D is uncertain. CDR3 length equals 15 residues. Germline V lookup: CDR1 SGHNT, CDR2 YYREEE (reference sequence). Deletions cut 0 bases from V and 4 bases from J, with 11 bases between. CDR3 sequence reads: CASSLGFGKGNTIYF. CDR3 DNA: TGTGCCAGCAGCTTGGGGTTCGGGAAAGGAAACACCATATATTTT.

This clone was observed many times. J is TRBJ1-4 and V is TRBV5-8, with D hard to call. Per germline, CDR1 SGHTS and CDR2 YDEGEE. The ends were cut back, 7 bases at V and 2 bases at J, with 12 bases in the middle. The CDR3 runs 14 residues. The CDR3 nucleotides read TGTGCCAGCGGTCGGGGAGCTACTAATGAAAAACTGTTTTTT. This translates into CASGRGATNEKLFF.

V is TRBV7-6 and J is TRBJ2-1; a weak D match, TRBD2 (7 bases). The CDR3 sequence is 16 residues long. The V and J ends lost 1 base and 3 bases respectively, with 13 bases between them. From germline, CDR1 is SGHVS and CDR2 FNYEAQ. This chain's CDR3 is CASSLVAGAVYNEQFF. The CDR3 DNA reads TGTGCCAGCAGCTTAGTGGCGGGGGCAGTCTACAATGAGCAGTTCTTC.

This clone was counted a single time. The gene calls are TRBV5-4 and TRBJ1-6, with 7 nucleotides matching TRBD1. The CDR3 is made up of 16 amino acids. CDR1 and CDR2 (germline): SGHNT, YYREEE (reference sequence). V shed 0 bases and J 6 bases; nucleotides not matched to a gene: 6. As DNA, the CDR3 is TGTGCCAGCAGCTTGGGGACAGGAAAATCTAATTCACCCCTCCACTTT. This gives the protein CASSLGTGKSNSPLHF.

The genes are TRBV6-1 and TRBJ2-7; TRBD1 aligns across 8 bases. The CDR3 length is 15 residues. Trimming took 0 bases from V and 4 from J; bases not matched to a gene: 5. Per the germline V gene, CDR1 is MNHNS and CDR2 is SASEGT. The CDR3 is CASSEASGQGYEQYF. The CDR3 nucleotides read TGTGCCAGCAGTGAAGCTTCTGGACAGGGTTACGAGCAGTACTTC.

This sequence joins TRBV28 and TRBJ2-1; possible D gene TRBD1, 6 bases. Germline V CDR1 and CDR2: MDHEN, SYDVKM. The V and J ends lost 5 bases and 1 base respectively, with 12 bases between them. This CDR3 region has 15 residues. CDR3 sequence (DNA): TGTGCCAGCAGTCACAGGACAGCTTCCTACAATGAGCAGTTCTTC. This gives the protein CASSHRTASYNEQFF.

The rearrangement joins TRBV13 to TRBJ1-1; the match to TRBD1 covers 11 bases. The V segment lost 6 bases and the J segment 3 bases; nucleotides outside the gene matches: 6. The CDR3 loop spans 15 amino acids. Germline CDR1 is PRHDT and CDR2 is FYEKMQ (reference sequence). The DNA for the CDR3 is TGTGCCAGCAGTCCGGACAGGGGGCGCGACACTGAAGCTTTCTTT. Translating gives CASSPDRGRDTEAFF.

The CDR3 protein is CASSNPRGGRGEAFF. The CDR3 nucleotides read TGTGCCAGCAGCAACCCGAGGGGGGGTCGGGGTGAAGCTTTCTTT. The rearrangement links TRBV9 to TRBJ1-1; the D gene is possibly TRBD1 (6 bases). The length of the CDR3 is 15 residues. V dropped 4 bases and J dropped 7 bases, with 20 bases sitting between them. Germline CDR1 SGDLS, CDR2 YYNGEE. Full variable domain (missing parts from reference TRBV9 and TRBJ1-1): DSGVTQTPKHLITATGQRVTLRCSPRSGDLSVYWYQQSLDQGLQFLIQYYNGEERAKGNILERFSAQQFPDLHSELNLSSLELGDSALYFCASSNPRGGRGEAFFGQGTRLTVV.

This clone was detected a few times. This rearrangement joins TRBV29-1 to TRBJ1-1; a possible D gene is TRBD1 (6 bases). CDR1 and CDR2 from the germline V gene are SQVTM and ANQGSEA. The CDR3 length is 14 residues. Trimming cost V 8 bases and J 4 bases, with 20 bases left between them. CDR3 in amino acids: CSSQARGRGTEAFF. The CDR3 bases are TGCAGCTCCCAAGCCCGGGGCAGGGGCACTGAAGCTTTCTTT. Full variable domain (outside the CDR3, taken from reference TRBV29-1 and TRBJ1-1): SAVISQKPSRDICQRGTSLTIQCQVDSQVTMMFWYRQQPGQSLTLIATANQGSEATYESGFVIDKFPISRPNLTFSTLTVSNMSPEDSSIYLCSSQARGRGTEAFFGQGTRLTVV.

CDR3 in DNA: TGTGCCAGCAGTGAATCAGGGGCGGCTAATGAAAAACTGTTTTTT. This codes for CASSESGAANEKLFF. V usage is TRBV25-1 and J usage is TRBJ1-4, with D tentatively TRBD1 (6 bases). V was cut by 1 base and J by 3 bases, with 9 bases left in between. The CDR3 runs 15 residues. Per the germline V gene, CDR1 is MGHDK and CDR2 is SYGVNS.

This chain connects TRBV28 to TRBJ1-5; weak D call: TRBD1 (6 bases). The ends were cut back, 5 bases at V and 5 bases at J, with 13 bases in the middle. The CDR3 is 14 residues long. Germline assignment: CDR1 MDHEN and CDR2 SYDVKM. The CDR3, as DNA: TGTGCCAGCAGTGGGACATTAGGGGATCAGCCCCAGCATTTT. Its translation is CASSGTLGDQPQHF.

To note about this clone: Distinct nucleotide sequences in the sample also encode this CDR3. The chain couples TRBV9 to TRBJ2-3; TRBD2 might be the D (6 bases). V lost 0 bases and J 2 bases, leaving 10 bases between the germline ends. This CDR3 has 15 residues. Germline CDR1 SGDLS, CDR2 YYNGEE. The CDR3 coding sequence is TGTGCCAGCAGCGTAGCGGGGGTTTCCACAGATACGCAGTATTTT. Residues: CASSVAGVSTDTQYF. The full variable domain, rest sourced from reference TRBV9 and TRBJ2-3, is DSGVTQTPKHLITATGQRVTLRCSPRSGDLSVYWYQQSLDQGLQFLIQYYNGEERAKGNILERFSAQQFPDLHSELNLSSLELGDSALYFCASSVAGVSTDTQYFGPGTRLTVL.

The chain combines TRBV10-1 with TRBJ1-1; the match to TRBD1 covers 8 bases. This CDR3 is 14 amino acids long. J lost 0 bases, V lost 4 bases, and 1 base had no gene match. Germline V CDR1 and CDR2: WNHNN, SYGVQD (reference sequence). CDR3 DNA sequence: TGCGCCAGCAGTGGGACAGGGATGAACACTGAAGCTTTCTTT. Amino acid sequence: CASSGTGMNTEAFF.

V usage is TRBV28 and J usage is TRBJ2-7; 11 bases are a match to TRBD2. The CDR3 loop spans 14 amino acids. Germline V gene data show CDR1 as MDHEN and CDR2 as SYDVKM. V shed 5 bases, J shed 4 bases, and the junction held 4 bases outside the gene matches. This CDR3 is CASSNSGGVYEQYF. As DNA, the CDR3 is TGTGCCAGCAGTAATAGCGGGGGGGTTTACGAGCAGTACTTC.

The rearrangement joins TRBV19 to TRBJ2-7; TRBD2 might be the D (6 bases). Trimming stripped 5 bases from V and 0 bases from J, with 11 bases between. The germline V gene has CDR1 LNHDA and CDR2 SQIVND (reference sequence). The CDR3 has 14 amino acids. The CDR3 nucleotides are TGTGCCAGTAGTTTGGCGGGGCCCTCCTACGAGCAGTACTTC. This encodes CASSLAGPSYEQYF.

The chain has TRBV28 and TRBJ1-2; 8 nucleotides align to TRBD1. After removal of 2 bases from V and 6 bases from J, the junction contained 8 bases not matched to a gene. The germline gives CDR1 MDHEN, CDR2 SYDVKM. The CDR3 consists of 15 residues. CDR3 residues: CASSLEDREDDGYTF. The DNA for the CDR3 is TGTGCCAGCAGTTTAGAGGACAGGGAAGATGATGGCTACACCTTC.